This TCR beta chain appears in the sequencing data of a study of cytotoxic CD8 clonotypes in ibrutinib-treated CLL. After removal of 7 bases from V and 1 base from J, the junction contained 8 bases not matched to a gene. CDR1 and CDR2 from the germline V gene are MRHNA and SNTAGT. The CDR3 contains 16 residues. Deep sequencing aimed at 1 in 200,000 to 1 in 1 million T cells' resolution. Sequencing was performed with immunoSEQ multiplex PCR; in TCRdb, only in-frame clones are kept and a portion is missing. Of about 150,000 clones listed, 70% to 80% were seen once; the top ten hold approximately 5.1%. TCR beta library input comprised around 2 micrograms of genomic DNA from cryopreserved PBMCs.

This chain uses TRBV6-4 with TRBJ1-4; 8 nucleotides match TRBD1. The material was PBMCs, obtained after 24 months of ibrutinib treatment. The origin of this receptor is a human donor with chronic lymphocytic leukemia. CDR3 in DNA: TGTGCCAGCACCACACAGGGGGGCATAACTAATGAAAAACTGTTTTTT. Protein: CASTTQGGITNEKLFF.